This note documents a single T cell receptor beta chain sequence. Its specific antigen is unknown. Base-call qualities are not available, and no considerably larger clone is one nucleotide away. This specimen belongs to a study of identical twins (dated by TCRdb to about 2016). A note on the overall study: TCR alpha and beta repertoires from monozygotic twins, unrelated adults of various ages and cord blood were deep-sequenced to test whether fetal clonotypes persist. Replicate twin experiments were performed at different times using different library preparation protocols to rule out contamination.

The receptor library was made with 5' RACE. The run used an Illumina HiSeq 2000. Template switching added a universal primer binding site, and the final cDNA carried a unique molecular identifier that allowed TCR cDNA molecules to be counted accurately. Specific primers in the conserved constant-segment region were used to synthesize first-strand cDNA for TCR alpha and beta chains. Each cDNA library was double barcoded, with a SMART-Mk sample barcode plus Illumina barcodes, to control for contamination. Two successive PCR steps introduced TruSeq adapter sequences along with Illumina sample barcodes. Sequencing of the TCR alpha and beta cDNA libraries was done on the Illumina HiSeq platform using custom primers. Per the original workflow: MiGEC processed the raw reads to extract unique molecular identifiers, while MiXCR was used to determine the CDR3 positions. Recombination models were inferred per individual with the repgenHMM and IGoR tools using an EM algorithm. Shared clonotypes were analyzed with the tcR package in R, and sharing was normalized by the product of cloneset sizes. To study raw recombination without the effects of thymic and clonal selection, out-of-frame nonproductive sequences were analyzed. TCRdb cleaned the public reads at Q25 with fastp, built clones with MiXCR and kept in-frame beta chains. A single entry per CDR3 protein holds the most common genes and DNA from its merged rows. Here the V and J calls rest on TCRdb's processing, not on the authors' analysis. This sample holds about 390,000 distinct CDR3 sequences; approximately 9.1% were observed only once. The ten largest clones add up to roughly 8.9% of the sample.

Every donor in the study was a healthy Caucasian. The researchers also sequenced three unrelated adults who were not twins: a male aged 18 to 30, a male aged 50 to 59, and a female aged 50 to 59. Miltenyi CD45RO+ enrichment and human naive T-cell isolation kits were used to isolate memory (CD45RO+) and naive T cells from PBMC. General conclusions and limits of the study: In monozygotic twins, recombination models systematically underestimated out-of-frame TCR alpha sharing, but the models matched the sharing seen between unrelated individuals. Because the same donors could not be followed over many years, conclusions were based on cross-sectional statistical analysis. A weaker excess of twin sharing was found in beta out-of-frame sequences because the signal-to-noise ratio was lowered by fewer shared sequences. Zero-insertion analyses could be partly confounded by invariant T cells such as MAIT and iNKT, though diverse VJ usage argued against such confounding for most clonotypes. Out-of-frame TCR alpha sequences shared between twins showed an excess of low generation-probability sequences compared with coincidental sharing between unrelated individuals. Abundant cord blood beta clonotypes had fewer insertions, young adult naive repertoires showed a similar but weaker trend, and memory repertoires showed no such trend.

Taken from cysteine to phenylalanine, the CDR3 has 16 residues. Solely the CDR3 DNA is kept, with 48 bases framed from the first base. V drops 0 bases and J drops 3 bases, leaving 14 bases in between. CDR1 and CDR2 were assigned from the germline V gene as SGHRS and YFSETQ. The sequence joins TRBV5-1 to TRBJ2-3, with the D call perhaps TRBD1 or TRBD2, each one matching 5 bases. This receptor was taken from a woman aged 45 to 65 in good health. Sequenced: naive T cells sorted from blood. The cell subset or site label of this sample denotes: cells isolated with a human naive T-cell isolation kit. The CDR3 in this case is CASSLGQGRRTDTQYF. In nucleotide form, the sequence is TGCGCCAGCAGCTTGGGTCAGGGACGGAGGACAGATACGCAGTATTTT.